What follows are 24 T cell receptor beta chains derived from one specimen sequenced in a study of blood T cell repertoires in COVID-19. The data were produced by immunoSEQ multiplex PCR, yet TCRdb's version contains in-frame clones alone and is incomplete. Here the sample spans roughly 200,000 clones, less than 85% being singletons. Material for sequencing was peripheral blood. The origin of the receptors is a woman in her 70s with acute or convalescent COVID-19.

This clone was detected a few times. J is TRBJ1-6 and V is TRBV5-1; D is unclear. Germline V gene sequence: CDR1 SGHRS, CDR2 YFSETQ. The CDR3 is 14 amino acids. V shed 0 bases and J shed 7 bases, with 8 bases lying between them. The CDR3 loop is CASSLATGNSPLHF. CDR3 DNA: TGCGCCAGCAGCTTGGCCACGGGGAATTCACCCCTCCACTTT.

This clone came up once. The chain links TRBV7-2 to TRBJ2-7; 9 bases are shared with TRBD1. CDR3 length equals 15 residues. Trimming at V came to 5 bases and at J to 0 bases, leaving 5 bases not matched to a gene. Germline CDR1 SGHTA, CDR2 FQGNSA. The CDR3: CASSPRDRASYEQYF. CDR3 nucleotide sequence: TGTGCCAGCAGCCCCCGGGACAGGGCCTCCTACGAGCAGTACTTC.

The CDR3 DNA is TGTGCCAGCAGTTTTGGGACAGGGATTTCCGATAATTCACCCCTCCACTTT. Translated: CASSFGTGISDNSPLHF. The V call is TRBV5-6, the J call TRBJ1-6; 9 bases map to TRBD1. Germline V CDR1 and CDR2: SGHDT, YYEEEE. V shed 5 bases and J 5 bases; nucleotides not matched to a gene: 11. The CDR3 covers 17 residues.

This clone was observed a handful of times. The chain has TRBV10-3 and TRBJ1-5; TRBD1 might be the D (6 bases). V was trimmed by 7 bases and J by 5 bases, leaving 12 bases between them. CDR1 and CDR2 from the germline V gene are ENHRY and SYGVKD. The CDR3 sequence is 13 residues long. The CDR3 sequence: CAITGGRDQPQHF. CDR3 DNA: TGTGCCATCACCGGGGGGCGGGATCAGCCCCAGCATTTT.

This chain connects TRBV5-4 to TRBJ1-1, with a tentative D call TRBD1 (6 bases). Per the germline V gene, CDR1 is SGHNT and CDR2 is YYREEE (reference sequence). The CDR3 has 14 amino acids. Trimming pared 2 bases from V and 1 base from J, leaving 9 bases between. In DNA form, the CDR3 reads TGTGCCAGCAGCTTTCCACAGGGGAACACTGAAGCTTTCTTT. Translating it yields CASSFPQGNTEAFF. The full variable domain, rest sourced from reference TRBV5-4 and TRBJ1-1, is ETGVTQSPTHLIKTRGQQVTLRCSSQSGHNTVSWYQQALGQGPQFIFQYYREEENGRGNFPPRFSGLQFPNYSSELNVNALELDDSALYLCASSFPQGNTEAFFGQGTRLTVV.

This chain connects TRBV6-1 to TRBJ2-7; 8 positions agree with TRBD1. With 2 bases clipped from V and 7 bases from J, the junction kept 10 bases outside the gene matches. This CDR3 is 15 amino acids long. Germline values: CDR1 MNHNS, CDR2 SASEGT. The CDR3: CASSESRQGRREQYF. In DNA form, the CDR3 reads TGTGCCAGCAGTGAAAGCAGACAGGGGCGTCGGGAGCAGTACTTC.

The chain joins TRBV20-1 to TRBJ2-7; no firm D call. In germline, CDR1 is DFQATT, CDR2 SNEGSKA (reference sequence). This CDR3 is 12 amino acids long. The V and J ends lost 3 bases and 1 base respectively, with 7 bases between them. The CDR3 sequence: CSASSESYEQYF. The DNA of the CDR3 is TGCAGTGCTAGTTCGGAGTCCTACGAGCAGTACTTC.

The V and J genes are TRBV11-2 and TRBJ1-6; 9 bases line up with TRBD1. CDR1 and CDR2 from the germline V gene are SGHAT and FQNNGV. The CDR3 runs to 15 residues. V was clipped by 5 bases and J by 5 bases; unmatched bases: 4. CDR3 DNA sequence: TGTGCCAGCAGCCAGGGGACAGGGAATAATTCACCCCTCCACTTT. Translated, it gives CASSQGTGNNSPLHF.

The chain has TRBV18 and TRBJ1-1; the match to TRBD1 covers 7 bases. The CDR3 has 14 amino acids. The germline V gene has CDR1 KGHSH and CDR2 LQKENI. V trimming: 3 bases; J trimming: 3 bases; junction bases outside the gene matches: 4. The chain's CDR3 is CASSPDRADTEAFF. CDR3 in DNA: TGTGCCAGCTCACCCGACAGGGCCGACACTGAAGCTTTCTTT.

This chain joins TRBV7-9 and TRBJ1-4; D gene uncertain. Germline assignment: CDR1 SEHNR and CDR2 FQNEAQ (reference sequence). V was clipped by 1 base and J by 2 bases, with 5 bases between them. The CDR3 extends over 14 amino acids. The CDR3 coding sequence is TGTGCCAGCAGCTTAGGGAGCACTAATGAAAAACTGTTTTTT. This gives the protein CASSLGSTNEKLFF.

The genes are TRBV5-1 and TRBJ2-7, with 8 nucleotides matching TRBD1. The CDR3 loop spans 15 amino acids. V was clipped by 0 bases and J by 3 bases; unmatched bases: 5. CDR1 is SGHRS, CDR2 YFSETQ, per germline. The CDR3 loop is CASSLGGTGIYEQYF. CDR3 DNA sequence: TGCGCCAGCAGCTTGGGGGGGACAGGAATCTACGAGCAGTACTTC.

This clone showed up just a few times. This chain uses TRBV19 with TRBJ1-2; 9 bases match TRBD1. CDR3 length equals 15 residues. Germline assignment: CDR1 LNHDA and CDR2 SQIVND (reference sequence). The V gene end was trimmed by 4 bases and the J gene end by 4 bases; junction bases not matched to a gene: 7. CDR3 residues: CASSKGTGSGYGYTF. The CDR3 DNA reads TGTGCCAGTAGTAAGGGGACAGGGTCGGGCTATGGCTACACCTTC.

The V call is TRBV2, the J call TRBJ1-1, with 9 bases matching TRBD1. The CDR3 sequence is 14 residues long. V was pared by 5 bases and J by 5 bases, with 6 bases of the junction left unmatched. CDR1 SNHLY and CDR2 FYNNEI come from the germline V gene. DNA of the CDR3: TGTGCCAGCAGTTGGGACAGGGAAGGAACTGAAGCTTTCTTT. Translated, it gives CASSWDREGTEAFF. Combining the CDR3 with reference TRBV2 and TRBJ1-1 gives the whole variable domain EPEVTQTPSHQVTQMGQEVILRCVPISNHLYFYWYRQILGQKVEFLVSFYNNEISEKSEIFDDQFSVERPDGSNFTLKIRSTKLEDSAMYFCASSWDREGTEAFFGQGTRLTVV.

The chain joins TRBV12-3 or TRBV12-4 to TRBJ2-3, with TRBD1 identical over 7 bases. Trimming at V came to 8 bases and at J to 0 bases, leaving 2 bases not matched to a gene. This CDR3 is built from 13 residues. The CDR3 DNA reads TGTGCCAGCGGGGACAGCAGCACAGATACGCAGTATTTT. It yields the protein CASGDSSTDTQYF.

This chain joins TRBV2 and TRBJ1-6; D uncertain. CDR1 is SNHLY, CDR2 FYNNEI, per germline. The V gene lost 2 bases and the J gene lost 10 bases, with 15 bases spanning the gap. The CDR3 is 15 residues long. As DNA, the CDR3 is TGTGCCAGCAGTGAAACTTGGGGAGGTGACTCACCCCTCCACTTT. Its protein product is CASSETWGGDSPLHF.

There are a few counts of this clone. The chain is built from TRBV28 and TRBJ2-1; possible D gene TRBD2, 5 bases. This CDR3 comprises 13 residues. The germline V gene encodes CDR1 MDHEN and CDR2 SYDVKM. Trimming pared 3 bases from V and 5 bases from J, leaving 8 bases between. In DNA, the CDR3 is TGTGCCAGCAGTTTTATGACTAACAATGAGCAGTTCTTC. This sequence encodes CASSFMTNNEQFF.

This chain connects TRBV7-2 to TRBJ2-2, with 8 positions matching TRBD1. Germline V lookup: CDR1 SGHTA, CDR2 FQGNSA. The CDR3 has 16 residues. J was trimmed by 1 base and V by 0 bases; bases with no gene match: 1. This CDR3 is CASSLAGTGNTGELFF. The CDR3 nucleotides are TGTGCCAGCAGCTTAGCGGGGACAGGGAACACCGGGGAGCTGTTTTTT.

The gene calls are TRBV3-1 (or the pseudogene TRBV3-2) and TRBJ2-5, with D possibly matching TRBD2 (5 bases). Per the germline V gene, CDR1 is LGHDT and CDR2 is YNNKEL (reference sequence). The CDR3 sequence is 15 residues long. The V and J ends lost 2 bases and 4 bases respectively, with 14 bases between them. Here the CDR3 DNA reads TGTGCCAGCAGCCAAATGTCGGGGTGGGGAGAGACCCAGTACTTC. It is translated as CASSQMSGWGETQYF.

This chain uses TRBV2 with TRBJ1-2; TRBD1 aligns across 8 bases. Germline CDR1 is SNHLY and CDR2 is FYNNEI. There are 13 residues in the CDR3. V gave up 7 bases and J gave up 5 bases; unmatched junction bases: 6. CDR3 sequence: CASTTGGNYGYTF. In DNA, the CDR3 is TGTGCCAGCACCACAGGGGGTAATTATGGCTACACCTTC.

This clone was detected only a few times. The rearrangement joins TRBV7-2 to TRBJ1-5; maybe TRBD1 (6 bases). V lost 1 base to trimming and J lost 3 bases, with 13 bases between them. Germline CDR1 is SGHTA and CDR2 is FQGNSA. The CDR3 has 16 residues. The DNA for the CDR3 is TGTGCCAGCAGCTTAGATACCAGGGGTTTCAATCAGCCCCAGCATTTT. Protein product: CASSLDTRGFNQPQHF.

The chain links TRBV7-9 to TRBJ1-2; tentatively, D is TRBD1 (6 bases). The CDR3 loop spans 17 amino acids. V lost 1 base to trimming and J lost 2 bases, with 17 bases between them. Germline V gene lookup returns CDR1 SEHNR and CDR2 FQNEAQ (reference sequence). The CDR3 loop reads CASSLDPYRGQNYGYTF. CDR3 nucleotides: TGTGCCAGCAGCTTAGATCCCTATAGAGGACAGAACTATGGCTACACCTTC.

In this sample, this clone turned up a few times. This chain connects TRBV28 to TRBJ1-2; 7 bases are shared with TRBD1. The germline V gene has CDR1 MDHEN and CDR2 SYDVKM. The junction had 14 bases not matched to a gene; V was cut back by 3 bases and J by 7 bases. CDR3 length equals 16 residues. The CDR3 DNA sequence: TGTGCCAGCAGTTTTACTCGGGACAGAGTCGCCTCTGGCTACACCTTC. Translation gives CASSFTRDRVASGYTF.

This chain connects TRBV19 to TRBJ1-2; 7 bases agree with TRBD1. Germline values: CDR1 LNHDA, CDR2 SQIVND (reference sequence). This CDR3 contains 15 residues. Trimming at V came to 6 bases and at J to 1 base, leaving 8 bases not matched to a gene. The CDR3: CASRTTGAFNYGYTF. Here the CDR3 DNA reads TGTGCCAGTAGGACCACAGGGGCGTTTAACTATGGCTACACCTTC.

V usage is TRBV24-1 and J usage is TRBJ2-1, with 9 bases identical to TRBD2. The CDR3 runs to 17 residues. With V trimmed by 4 bases and J by 4 bases, 10 bases remained unmatched. Germline assignment: CDR1 KGHDR and CDR2 SFDVKD. CDR3 sequence (DNA): TGTGCCACCAGTGACCTTAATAGCGGGAGAGGTTACAATGAGCAGTTCTTC. It specifies CATSDLNSGRGYNEQFF.